The 30 T cell receptor beta chains presented below share a single source sample, sequenced in a study of T cells in Graves' hyperthyroidism and ophthalmopathy. RNA transcripts were the template for amplifying TCR beta CDR3 regions. The TCR CDR3 was amplified in a first-round RT-PCR using the HTBI primer set. TCRdb redid the calling of the multiplex PCR reads with MiXCR, one entry per CDR3 protein. The sample contains 250,000 to 300,000 distinct CDR3 sequences, approximately 18% of which appear only once. Sequencing was done on a sample of blood. These receptors originate from a man in his fifties with Graves' ophthalmopathy.

V is TRBV6-1 and J is TRBJ1-2; the D is unclear. Between the trimmed V and J ends, which lost 5 bases and 8 bases, there was a span of 12 bases. The CDR3 has 12 residues. The germline V gene has CDR1 MNHNS and CDR2 SASEGT. The CDR3 DNA sequence: TGTGCCAGCAGTTCCTCTTCTGGAGGCTACACCTTC. Amino acids: CASSSSSGGYTF.

This clonotype was seen a few times. V and J are TRBV13 and TRBJ2-5, with TRBD2 as a possible D gene (6 bases). This CDR3 has 14 residues. Looked up from germline, CDR1 is PRHDT and CDR2 is FYEKMQ (reference sequence). V was shortened by 5 bases and J by 3 bases, with 13 bases between the two germline ends. The CDR3 coding sequence is TGTGCCAGCAGCGCCGGGACGGGGGAAGAGACCCAGTACTTC. It encodes CASSAGTGEETQYF.

This clonotype was found a few times. This chain joins TRBV6-1 and TRBJ2-7; tentatively, D is TRBD1 (5 bases). V dropped 7 bases and J dropped 2 bases, with 12 bases sitting between them. The CDR3 loop spans 13 amino acids. Germline V CDR1 and CDR2: MNHNS, SASEGT. The CDR3 DNA reads as TGTGCCAGCAAGGTACAGGTCCCCTACGAGCAGTACTTC. Its protein product is CASKVQVPYEQYF.

This clonotype was picked up a small number of times. The gene calls are TRBV9 and TRBJ1-1; 9 bases line up with TRBD1. The J segment lost 1 base and the V segment lost 4 bases, leaving 11 bases of the junction unmatched. The CDR3 is made up of 17 amino acids. In germline, CDR1 is SGDLS, CDR2 YYNGEE. CDR3 in DNA: TGTGCCAGCAGCAAAGGGGACAGGGCGGTAGGGAACACTGAAGCTTTCTTT. As protein: CASSKGDRAVGNTEAFF.

This clonotype was recorded at least ten times. V gene TRBV11-1 combines with J gene TRBJ2-1; D gene ambiguous. The germline V gene encodes CDR1 SGHAT and CDR2 FQDESV (reference sequence). V gave up 5 bases and J gave up 5 bases, with 13 bases separating them. CDR3 length: 14 amino acids. DNA for the CDR3: TGTGCCAGCAGCAAAGGACCGGTCCACAATGAGCAGTTCTTC. Protein: CASSKGPVHNEQFF.

This clonotype was counted at least ten times. This chain joins TRBV11-2 and TRBJ2-1; D may be TRBD2 (5 bases). With 4 bases removed from V and 0 bases from J, the gap between germline ends came to 13 bases. Germline CDR1 reads SGHAT; CDR2 reads FQNNGV. The CDR3 runs to 16 residues. The CDR3 DNA reads TGTGCCAGCAGCTCTAGCAGGTATAGCTCCTACAATGAGCAGTTCTTC. Protein sequence: CASSSSRYSSYNEQFF.

With respect to this clonotype: This may arise from a read error, as a much more abundant clone is one base away. This rearrangement joins TRBV6-1 to TRBJ2-7; no reliable D call. CDR1 MNHNS and CDR2 SASEGT come from the germline V gene. This CDR3 is built from 14 residues. CDR3 sequence: CTSRPGRVSYEQYF. CDR3 sequence (DNA): TGTACCAGCAGGCCGGGTCGTGTCTCCTACGAGCAGTACTTC.

The chain couples TRBV20-1 to TRBJ2-7; 9 bases are shared with TRBD2. The CDR3 has 15 residues. CDR1 and CDR2 from the germline V gene are DFQATT and SNEGSKA (reference sequence). V lost 3 bases to trimming and J lost 5 bases; unmatched junction nucleotides: 11. The CDR3 protein is CSARVGAGGPNEQYF. In DNA, the CDR3 is TGCAGTGCTAGGGTAGGGGCGGGAGGGCCGAACGAGCAGTACTTC.

This clonotype was picked up a small number of times. This sequence joins TRBV19 and TRBJ2-1; TRBD2 matches 11 bases. Trimming at V came to 10 bases and at J to 0 bases, leaving 8 bases not matched to a gene. The CDR3 is 16 residues long. Germline V gene data show CDR1 as LNHDA and CDR2 as SQIVND (reference sequence). The CDR3 spells CATSSLAGGSYNEQFF. In DNA form, the CDR3 reads TGTGCCACCTCATCTCTAGCGGGAGGCTCCTACAATGAGCAGTTCTTC.

This clonotype came up a few times. V gene TRBV6-2 or TRBV6-3 combines with J gene TRBJ2-7, with a possible D match to TRBD2 (5 bases). V was pared by 6 bases and J by 2 bases, with 23 bases between. Germline V gene sequence: CDR1 MNHEY, CDR2 SVGEGT. The length of the CDR3 is 17 residues. The CDR3 protein is CASRSPDWLAPTYEQYF. The CDR3 bases are TGTGCCAGCAGGTCACCCGACTGGCTAGCTCCCACCTACGAGCAGTACTTC.

Ten or more counts support this clonotype. The gene calls are TRBV30 and TRBJ2-5; D not resolved. V was trimmed by 1 base and J by 5 bases, leaving 8 bases between them. Germline V gene sequence: CDR1 GTSNPN, CDR2 SVGIG (reference sequence). This CDR3 is built from 12 residues. The CDR3 reads CAWSENGETQYF. The CDR3 DNA reads as TGTGCCTGGAGTGAGAATGGGGAGACCCAGTACTTC.

At least ten counts were recorded for this clonotype. The V call is TRBV2, the J call TRBJ1-4; D ambiguous. Trimming pared 6 bases from V and 1 base from J, leaving 9 bases between. Germline lookup yields CDR1 SNHLY and CDR2 FYNNEI. The CDR3 loop spans 14 amino acids. The CDR3 here is CASRVERTNEKLFF. In DNA, the CDR3 is TGTGCCAGCAGGGTGGAAAGAACTAATGAAAAACTGTTTTTT.

The table lists this clonotype with many counts. The chain combines TRBV30 with TRBJ2-1; perhaps TRBD2 as D (5 bases). Germline V gene lookup returns CDR1 GTSNPN and CDR2 SVGIG (reference sequence). This CDR3 is 13 amino acids long. The germline V and J ends were trimmed by 3 bases and 5 bases, with 11 bases remaining between them. The CDR3 reads CAWREEEDNEQFF. The DNA for the CDR3 is TGTGCCTGGAGGGAGGAGGAGGACAATGAGCAGTTCTTC.

A word on this clonotype: A much larger clone differs from this one at a single base, so this may be a read error. Because it lacks the conserved phenylalanine or tryptophan at the end, this CDR3 is likely a read error. V usage is TRBV6-4 and J usage is TRBJ2-3, with 9 bases aligning to TRBD1. Trimming at V came to 8 bases and at J to 4 bases, leaving 7 bases not matched to a gene. The V gene's germline CDR1 is MRHNA and CDR2 SNTAGT. The CDR3 runs 14 residues. Here the CDR3 reads CASGGGQGSDTQYL. CDR3 DNA sequence: TGTGCCAGCGGTGGAGGACAGGGGTCAGATACGCAGTATCTT.

This clonotype has a count of ten or more. CDR3 coding DNA: TGTGCCAGCTCAGGATGGGGGGTCAGCACAGATACGCAGTATTTT. Amino acids: CASSGWGVSTDTQYF. V gene TRBV3-1 combines with J gene TRBJ2-3; possibly TRBD2 for D (6 bases). Trimming removed 8 bases at V and 0 bases at J, with 15 bases between. CDR3 length: 15 residues. Germline CDR1 reads LGHDT; CDR2 reads YNNKEL (reference sequence).

In this sample, this clonotype turned up many times. V and J are TRBV28 and TRBJ1-2; D is undetermined. The CDR3 spans 14 residues. Trimming stripped 7 bases from V and 1 base from J, with 13 bases between. From germline, CDR1 is MDHEN and CDR2 SYDVKM. The CDR3 nucleotides read TGTGCCAGCAACAGCTCTCCCATTAACTATGGCTACACCTTC. Encoded protein: CASNSSPINYGYTF.

For this clonotype: Just one base apart from a much larger clone, this may be a read error. The chain is built from TRBV18 and TRBJ2-7; D gene ambiguous. This CDR3 has 16 residues. Germline V gene sequence: CDR1 KGHSH, CDR2 LQKENI. CDR3 region: CASSPGQRRSSYERYF. The CDR3 coding sequence is TGTGCCAGCTCACCGGGCCAGCGTAGGAGCTCCTACGAGCGGTACTTC.

The chain has TRBV5-6 and TRBJ2-7; no clear D gene. The ends were cut back, 1 base at V and 4 bases at J, with 18 bases in the middle. The CDR3 sequence is 16 residues long. Germline CDR1 is SGHDT and CDR2 is YYEEEE. In DNA, the CDR3 is TGTGCCAGCAGCTTGTTTACGACGGATAAAAATTACGAGCAGTACTTC. Its protein is CASSLFTTDKNYEQYF.

This clonotype was seen a handful of times. The chain links TRBV25-1 to TRBJ2-2; maybe TRBD1 (5 bases). The CDR3 sequence is 18 residues long. In germline, CDR1 is MGHDK, CDR2 SYGVNS. Trimming removed 6 bases from V and 6 bases from J, with 26 bases in between. The DNA for the CDR3 is TGTGCCAGCAGGCCCCCAAAAGTGGCAGGCTCAGGGTCCGGGGAGCTGTTTTTT. Its protein product is CASRPPKVAGSGSGELFF.

In this sample, this clonotype turned up once. In DNA form, the CDR3 reads TGTGCCAGCAGTTTAATAAGGACAGGGAAGTTTAGCGGGGCGAACACCGGGGAGCTGTTTTTT. This translates into CASSLIRTGKFSGANTGELFF. This chain uses TRBV12-3 or TRBV12-4 with TRBJ2-2, with D tentatively TRBD1 or TRBD2 (8 bases each). Trimming removed 2 bases from V and 0 bases from J, with 25 bases in between. The CDR3 extends over 21 amino acids.

This clonotype was seen a handful of times. This sequence joins TRBV6-1 and TRBJ2-1; the D is unclear. Germline values: CDR1 MNHNS, CDR2 SASEGT. V gave up 6 bases and J gave up 6 bases, with 9 bases separating them. The CDR3 runs 12 residues. This CDR3 reads CASRDLRNEQFF. In DNA, the CDR3 is TGTGCCAGCAGGGACCTGCGCAATGAGCAGTTCTTC.

The rearrangement joins TRBV29-1 to TRBJ2-7; D is uncertain. CDR1 is SQVTM, CDR2 ANQGSEA, per germline. The CDR3 covers 11 residues. V lost 5 bases and J 3 bases, leaving 8 bases between the germline ends. The CDR3: CSVRMDYEQYF. The CDR3 DNA sequence: TGCAGCGTTAGGATGGACTACGAGCAGTACTTC.

There are a few counts of this clonotype. The rearrangement links TRBV27 to TRBJ2-2; the D gene is possibly TRBD1 (7 bases). Trimming pared 8 bases from V and 4 bases from J, leaving 14 bases between. CDR1 and CDR2 (germline): MNHEY, SMNVEV (reference sequence). The CDR3 has 14 residues. In nucleotides, the CDR3 is TGTGCCAGCGGGAACCAGGGGGGCACCGGGGAGCTGTTTTTT. Translation gives CASGNQGGTGELFF.

This clonotype was observed many times. The genes are TRBV6-1 and TRBJ2-7; TRBD1 agrees at 9 bases. The CDR3 sequence is 15 residues long. V shed 1 base and J 0 bases; nucleotides not matched to a gene: 1. From germline, CDR1 is MNHNS and CDR2 SASEGT. In DNA, the CDR3 is TGTGCCAGCAGTGAAGAGACAGGGGGCTCCTACGAGCAGTACTTC. Protein product: CASSEETGGSYEQYF.

The rearrangement links TRBV6-1 to TRBJ1-5; 8 positions match TRBD1. The CDR3 extends over 17 amino acids. J lost 0 bases, V lost 7 bases, and 11 bases had no gene match. The germline CDR1 and CDR2 sequences are MNHNS and SASEGT. The CDR3 is CASTQQGGDHSNQPQHF. CDR3 DNA: TGTGCCAGCACCCAACAGGGGGGAGATCATAGCAATCAGCCCCAGCATTTT.

The chain carries TRBV30 and TRBJ1-6; D not resolved. The V gene lost 2 bases and the J gene lost 6 bases, with 11 bases spanning the gap. Germline V gene lookup returns CDR1 GTSNPN and CDR2 SVGIG (reference sequence). This CDR3 comprises 14 residues. CDR3 coding DNA: TGTGCCTGGAGTATGGTTGGGATTAATTCACCCCTCCACTTT. The encoded protein is CAWSMVGINSPLHF.

In its sample, this clonotype was seen many times. The chain combines TRBV11-2 with TRBJ2-7, with 7 positions matching TRBD1. The CDR3 runs 15 residues. CDR1 is SGHAT, CDR2 FQNNGV, per germline. The V gene end was trimmed by 5 bases and the J gene end by 3 bases; junction bases not matched to a gene: 10. In DNA, the CDR3 is TGTGCCAGCAGCCCCCAGTCGGCAGGGGGCTACGAGCAGTACTTC. Translating it yields CASSPQSAGGYEQYF.

This clonotype has more than one count but fewer than ten. The chain couples TRBV20-1 to TRBJ2-2, with D possibly being TRBD1 (6 bases). This CDR3 comprises 14 residues. Trimming pared 1 base from V and 6 bases from J, leaving 12 bases between. CDR1 DFQATT and CDR2 SNEGSKA come from the germline V gene (reference sequence). The CDR3 DNA follows: TGCAGTGCTAGAGGACAGGCCGTTGCCGGGGAGCTGTTTTTT. This codes for CSARGQAVAGELFF.

Of note for this clonotype: A clone one base away is much larger, so this may be a read error. The rearrangement links TRBV6-5 to TRBJ2-1; 14 nucleotides match TRBD2. From germline, CDR1 is MNHEY and CDR2 SVGAGI. After removal of 3 bases from V and 8 bases from J, the junction contained 9 bases not matched to a gene. The CDR3 sequence is 17 residues long. The CDR3 DNA reads TGTGCCAGCAGTTATGAACTCGGGACTAGCGGGAGTGATGAGCAGTTCTTC. Its translation: CASSYELGTSGSDEQFF.

J is TRBJ2-2 and V is TRBV5-1; 13 bases agree with TRBD2. Trimming removed 4 bases from V and 5 bases from J; junction bases left unmatched: 5. Germline-derived CDR1 and CDR2 are SGHRS and YFSETQ. The CDR3 covers 16 residues. CDR3 bases: TGCGCCAGCAGCAAGACTAGCGGGAGGTGGACCGGGGAGCTGTTTTTT. Its translation is CASSKTSGRWTGELFF. The whole variable domain, remainder taken from reference TRBV5-1 and TRBJ2-2, is KAGVTQTPRYLIKTRGQQVTLSCSPISGHRSVSWYQQTPGQGLQFLFEYFSETQRNKGNFPGRFSGRQFSNSRSEMNVSTLELGDSALYLCASSKTSGRWTGELFFGEGSRLTVL.